These 7 T cell receptor beta chains share one sample of origin, sequenced in a study of cytomegalovirus exposure and HLA in healthy donors. Data came from immunoSEQ multiplex PCR; TCRdb stores just in-frame clones and leaves some out. Here the sample spans about 220,000 clones, over 80% being singletons. The sample taken for sequencing was PBMCs. The origin of the receptors is a woman aged 25 to 39 in good health and CMV-seropositive.

A single count supports this clone. The chain combines TRBV6-5 with TRBJ1-5, with 7 positions matching TRBD1. This CDR3 has 14 residues. Germline assignment: CDR1 MNHEY and CDR2 SVGAGI. The V segment lost 6 bases and the J segment 2 bases; nucleotides outside the gene matches: 4. The CDR3 region has the DNA TGTGCCAGCAGGTCAGGGGGAGGCAATCAGCCCCAGCATTTT. Its protein is CASRSGGGNQPQHF.

The V and J genes are TRBV27 and TRBJ2-7; no clear D. Germline CDR1 and CDR2: MNHEY and SMNVEV (reference sequence). This CDR3 region has 12 residues. The V gene lost 6 bases and the J gene lost 3 bases, with 9 bases spanning the gap. CDR3 residues: CASRGTVYEQYF. In nucleotides, the CDR3 is TGTGCCAGCAGAGGAACTGTCTACGAGCAGTACTTC.

Details on this clone: The junction and the germline gene differ at one end; a read error may be behind it. The CDR3 loop is CASSPRTDDEQYF. CDR3 in DNA: TGTGCTAGCAGCCCCAGGACGGACGACGAGCAGTACTTC. The chain couples TRBV7-7 to TRBJ2-7; D is uncertain. Germline V gives CDR1 SSHAT, CDR2 FNYEAQ (reference sequence). This CDR3 is 13 amino acids long. Variable domain in full (rest from reference TRBV7-7 and TRBJ2-7): GAGVSQSPRYKVTKRGQDVTLRCDPISSHATLYWYQQALGQGPEFLTYFNYEAQPDKSGLPSDRFSAERPEGSISTLTIQRTEQRDSAMYRCASSPRTDDEQYFGPGTRLTVT.

J is TRBJ1-1 and V is TRBV25-1; 10 bases are shared with TRBD1. The CDR3 contains 14 residues. Germline trimming cut 6 bases from V and 3 bases from J; bases unmatched to any gene: 4. CDR1 is MGHDK and CDR2 is SYGVNS in the germline V gene. CDR3 loop: CASRDRGVDTEAFF. In DNA form, the CDR3 reads TGTGCCAGCAGGGACAGGGGGGTGGACACTGAAGCTTTCTTT.

The J gene is TRBJ2-3, the V gene TRBV6-5, with TRBD2 identical over 8 bases. J was trimmed by 6 bases and V by 4 bases; bases with no gene match: 6. CDR3 length: 14 amino acids. Germline values: CDR1 MNHEY, CDR2 SVGAGI. CDR3 bases: TGTGCCAGCAGTTTCTCCTCGGGGGGGGATACGCAGTATTTT. Translating it yields CASSFSSGGDTQYF.

CDR3 DNA sequence: TGTGCCAGCAGCGTATCCGCAGCGAGCACAGATACGCAGTATTTT. Translated, it gives CASSVSAASTDTQYF. The rearrangement joins TRBV9 to TRBJ2-3; no clear D gene. The V end lost 1 base, the J end lost 0 bases, and 9 bases lay between the germline ends. The CDR3 length is 15 residues. Germline loops: CDR1 SGDLS, CDR2 YYNGEE.

The chain carries TRBV6-5 and TRBJ2-3, with a weak D call TRBD2 (6 bases). Trimming removed 10 bases at V and 2 bases at J, with 16 bases between. Germline CDR1 is MNHEY and CDR2 is SVGAGI. The CDR3 spans 14 residues. The CDR3 DNA reads as TGTGCCACCCGGAGGGACTCCTCCACAGATACGCAGTATTTT. As protein: CATRRDSSTDTQYF.